The 27 T cell receptor beta chains reported below all come from one sample, sequenced in a study of blood T cell repertoires in COVID-19. Generated by immunoSEQ multiplex PCR, the TCRdb table keeps only in-frame clones and is missing some. This table holds 250,000 to 350,000 clones, about nine tenths found once. The sequenced sample consisted of peripheral blood. Source of these receptors: a woman in her forties or fifties who had recovered from COVID-19.

The chain combines TRBV12-3 or TRBV12-4 with TRBJ1-5; D gene ambiguous. The CDR3 runs 13 residues. With 5 bases removed from V and 7 bases from J, the gap between germline ends came to 12 bases. The CDR3 loop is CASSLTRSQPQHF. CDR3 nucleotides: TGTGCCAGCAGTCTTACGCGGAGCCAGCCCCAGCATTTT.

The chain combines TRBV7-2 with TRBJ1-3; no clear D. The CDR3 sequence is 13 residues long. Trimming took 2 bases from V and 7 from J, leaving 9 bases between them. CDR1 is SGHTA, CDR2 FQGNSA, per germline. The CDR3 spells CASSLSFLNTIYF. CDR3 in DNA: TGTGCCAGCAGCTTATCCTTCCTCAACACCATATATTTT.

This clone was observed a single time. The chain recombines TRBV28 with TRBJ1-3, with 8 nucleotides matching TRBD1. The J segment lost 4 bases and the V segment lost 7 bases, leaving 9 bases of the junction unmatched. CDR3 length equals 15 residues. Germline V gene lookup returns CDR1 MDHEN and CDR2 SYDVKM. CDR3 loop: CASNRRGRLGNTIYF. The CDR3 DNA is TGTGCCAGCAACCGCAGGGGGCGCTTAGGAAACACCATATATTTT.

The chain combines TRBV7-2 with TRBJ2-1; D is ambiguous. The CDR3 runs 16 residues. V was trimmed by 4 bases and J by 2 bases, leaving 15 bases between them. Germline CDR1 and CDR2: SGHTA and FQGNSA. CDR3 sequence (DNA): TGTGCCAGCAGCTCGCCCAATAAGAGTCCCTACAATGAGCAGTTCTTC. Its protein product is CASSSPNKSPYNEQFF.

The V gene is TRBV3-1 (or the pseudogene TRBV3-2), the J gene TRBJ2-5; D might be TRBD2 (6 bases). The germline V gene encodes CDR1 LGHDT and CDR2 YNNKEL (reference sequence). CDR3 length: 14 amino acids. The V end was cut by 5 bases, the J end by 5 bases, with 15 bases between. CDR3 in DNA: TGTGCCAGCAGCTTCCGGGAGCGCGGGGAGACCCAGTACTTC. It is translated as CASSFRERGETQYF.

This rearrangement joins TRBV10-3 to TRBJ2-2; maybe TRBD1 (6 bases). Germline V lookup: CDR1 ENHRY, CDR2 SYGVKD. The CDR3 totals 15 residues. V lost 7 bases and J 5 bases, leaving 17 bases between the germline ends. CDR3 residues: CAIKTGLILTGELFF. The CDR3 nucleotides are TGTGCCATCAAGACAGGTCTTATTTTGACCGGGGAGCTGTTTTTT.

The chain carries TRBV30 and TRBJ1-2; possible D gene TRBD1, 6 bases. The V and J ends lost 3 bases and 0 bases respectively, with 23 bases between them. The CDR3 length is 18 residues. The germline gives CDR1 GTSNPN, CDR2 SVGIG (reference sequence). The CDR3 coding sequence is TGTGCCTGGAGGGGCGGACAGCCGACGTTAGTAGCTAACTATGGCTACACCTTC. Protein: CAWRGGQPTLVANYGYTF.

The chain is built from TRBV18 and TRBJ2-7, with a tentative D call TRBD1 (6 bases). Deletions cut 5 bases from V and 3 bases from J, with 11 bases between. Germline V gene sequence: CDR1 KGHSH, CDR2 LQKENI. The CDR3 is 13 residues long. CDR3 sequence: CASSSTGNYEQYF. The CDR3 DNA reads TGTGCCAGCTCATCGACAGGTAACTACGAGCAGTACTTC.

The CDR3 DNA reads as TGTGCCAGCAGCTTAGTCTTTCGTCGGGACAGGACTTCCCAAGAGACCCAGTACTTC. This gives the protein CASSLVFRRDRTSQETQYF. The chain uses TRBV11-2 and TRBJ2-5, with TRBD1 identical over 8 bases. Germline CDR1 is SGHAT and CDR2 is FQNNGV. The length of the CDR3 is 19 residues. Trimming at V came to 1 base and at J to 1 base, leaving 14 bases not matched to a gene.

This chain joins TRBV28 and TRBJ2-3, with D perhaps matching TRBD2 (5 bases). V was cut by 6 bases and J by 3 bases, with 19 bases left in between. The CDR3 has 16 residues. Germline V gene lookup returns CDR1 MDHEN and CDR2 SYDVKM. CDR3 residues: CASSRIRTHVTDTQYF. The DNA for the CDR3 is TGTGCCAGCAGCCGAATCCGGACTCACGTTACAGATACGCAGTATTTT.

V and J are TRBV7-2 and TRBJ1-1; TRBD1 matches at 7 bases. CDR1 SGHTA and CDR2 FQGNSA come from the germline V gene. The CDR3 covers 15 residues. V lost 5 bases to trimming and J lost 1 base; unmatched junction nucleotides: 7. The CDR3 loop is CASSVGTAGNTEAFF. The DNA for the CDR3 is TGTGCCAGCAGCGTCGGGACAGCAGGGAACACTGAAGCTTTCTTT.

The chain joins TRBV7-8 to TRBJ1-2; weak D call: TRBD1 (5 bases). CDR1 is SGHVS and CDR2 is FQNEAQ in the germline V gene. Trimming removed 0 bases from V and 6 bases from J, with 14 bases in between. The CDR3 loop spans 15 amino acids. The CDR3 region is CASSLARPSGDGYTF. For the CDR3, the DNA is TGTGCCAGCAGCTTAGCGCGGCCGTCGGGGGATGGCTACACCTTC.

This clone has only one observation. The chain recombines TRBV4-2 with TRBJ2-3, with 12 bases matching TRBD2. CDR3 length: 15 amino acids. After removal of 3 bases from V and 4 bases from J, the junction contained 2 bases not matched to a gene. The germline CDR1 and CDR2 sequences are LGHNA and YNFKEQ. CDR3 loop: CASSQTSGSSDTQYF. CDR3 DNA: TGTGCCAGCAGCCAGACTAGCGGGAGTTCAGATACGCAGTATTTT.

The chain carries TRBV30 and TRBJ1-5, with D perhaps matching TRBD1 (6 bases). CDR1 GTSNPN and CDR2 SVGIG come from the germline V gene (reference sequence). The CDR3 totals 13 residues. V lost 3 bases, J lost 1 base, and 7 bases lay in between. The CDR3 region is CAWSQGSNQPQHF. Here the CDR3 DNA reads TGTGCCTGGAGCCAGGGGAGCAATCAGCCCCAGCATTTT.

The chain is built from TRBV27 and TRBJ2-7; D gene unclear. V gave up 0 bases and J gave up 6 bases, with 12 bases separating them. Per germline, CDR1 MNHEY and CDR2 SMNVEV (reference sequence). This CDR3 comprises 14 residues. CDR3 nucleotide sequence: TGTGCCAGCAGTTTATCTCCCATTCCGGGCGAGCAGTACTTC. The encoded protein is CASSLSPIPGEQYF.

This clone came up once. V and J are TRBV5-4 and TRBJ2-7, with unresolved D. Germline V gives CDR1 SGHNT, CDR2 YYREEE (reference sequence). CDR3 length equals 14 residues. V was pared by 0 bases and J by 7 bases, with 14 bases between. CDR3 sequence (DNA): TGTGCCAGCAGCTTGGCGAAGATAGCCGGTGAGCAGTACTTC. Translation gives CASSLAKIAGEQYF.

The DNA of the CDR3 is TGTGCCAGCAGTTTAACGAGCTCCTATAATTCACCCCTCCACTTT. Translating gives CASSLTSSYNSPLHF. The chain employs TRBV28 and TRBJ1-6, with D unclear. The germline V and J ends were trimmed by 2 bases and 0 bases, with 5 bases remaining between them. CDR3 length: 15 amino acids. CDR1 is MDHEN, CDR2 SYDVKM, per germline.

The chain is built from TRBV19 and TRBJ2-7; maybe TRBD1 (6 bases). The CDR3 has 13 residues. V was clipped by 6 bases and J by 3 bases, with 12 bases between them. CDR1 and CDR2 (germline): LNHDA, SQIVND (reference sequence). This CDR3 is CASSLNRDYEQYF. The CDR3 nucleotides read TGTGCCAGTAGCCTCAACAGGGACTACGAGCAGTACTTC.

The CDR3 DNA follows: TGTGCCAGCACCATACCCGCACAGGGTAGGTACGAGCAGTACTTC. This gives the protein CASTIPAQGRYEQYF. This chain links TRBV2 with TRBJ2-7; D is perhaps TRBD1 (6 bases). Trimming removed 7 bases at V and 4 bases at J, with 20 bases between. This CDR3 has 15 residues. Germline V CDR1 and CDR2: SNHLY, FYNNEI. Full variable domain (outside the CDR3, taken from reference TRBV2 and TRBJ2-7): EPEVTQTPSHQVTQMGQEVILRCVPISNHLYFYWYRQILGQKVEFLVSFYNNEISEKSEIFDDQFSVERPDGSNFTLKIRSTKLEDSAMYFCASTIPAQGRYEQYFGPGTRLTVT.

J is TRBJ1-6 and V is TRBV7-2, with TRBD1 identical over 10 bases. The CDR3 length is 15 residues. V shed 4 bases and J 6 bases; nucleotides not matched to a gene: 3. CDR1 SGHTA and CDR2 FQGNSA come from the germline V gene. Here the CDR3 DNA reads TGTGCCAGCAGCTCGGGACAGGGGAGTAATTCACCCCTCCACTTT. Amino acids: CASSSGQGSNSPLHF.

The chain is built from TRBV5-1 and TRBJ2-7; 11 bases map to TRBD1. Germline CDR1 reads SGHRS; CDR2 reads YFSETQ. This CDR3 is built from 15 residues. J was trimmed by 3 bases and V by 8 bases; bases with no gene match: 10. In nucleotides, the CDR3 is TGCGCCAGTTCCCTAGGGGGACAGGGGGTCTACGAGCAGTACTTC. Protein: CASSLGGQGVYEQYF.

The V call is TRBV5-6, the J call TRBJ1-2, with D tentatively TRBD1 (6 bases). V dropped 4 bases and J dropped 6 bases, with 16 bases sitting between them. The CDR3 covers 14 residues. Germline CDR1 reads SGHDT; CDR2 reads YYEEEE. The CDR3 DNA reads as TGTGCCAGCAGCCTGCCTAGGGGGACCCATGGCTACACCTTC. It translates to CASSLPRGTHGYTF.

The chain carries TRBV28 and TRBJ2-1; TRBD2 matches 8 bases. The CDR3 loop spans 14 amino acids. Per germline, CDR1 MDHEN and CDR2 SYDVKM. Losses at the gene ends were 6 bases for V and 5 bases for J; bases not matched to a gene: 6. The DNA for the CDR3 is TGTGCCAGCAGGGGCGGGAGGCGCGACAATGAGCAGTTCTTC. It encodes CASRGGRRDNEQFF.

The J gene is TRBJ1-2, the V gene TRBV15; D remains ambiguous. The CDR3 is 15 residues long. V lost 3 bases to trimming and J lost 4 bases, with 15 bases between them. Germline values: CDR1 LNHNV, CDR2 YYDKDF (reference sequence). The CDR3 bases are TGTGCCACCAGCAGTTCTATCCGGCGGGGCTATGGCTACACCTTC. As protein: CATSSSIRRGYGYTF.

This clone showed up just a few times. The V and J genes are TRBV7-6 and TRBJ2-2; 16 bases are a match to TRBD2. Per the germline V gene, CDR1 is SGHVS and CDR2 is FNYEAQ. V lost 3 bases to trimming and J lost 1 base; unmatched junction nucleotides: 5. The CDR3 extends over 19 amino acids. For the CDR3, the DNA is TGTGCCAGCAGCTTGGGGACTAGCGGGAGGGTCCTGAACACCGGGGAGCTGTTTTTT. Translating gives CASSLGTSGRVLNTGELFF.

This clone was observed a handful of times. The V call is TRBV30, the J call TRBJ1-2, with D possibly matching TRBD1 (6 bases). The CDR3 loop spans 18 amino acids. Germline CDR1 is GTSNPN and CDR2 is SVGIG (reference sequence). The V end was cut by 2 bases, the J end by 3 bases, with 25 bases between. Written as DNA, the CDR3 is TGTGCCTGGAGTTGGCTTGACAGGTTCAGCCTGGTGGACTATGGCTACACCTTC. It codes for CAWSWLDRFSLVDYGYTF.

The chain employs TRBV4-1 and TRBJ2-7, with 8 bases aligning to TRBD1. The junction had 9 bases not matched to a gene; V was cut back by 4 bases and J by 7 bases. Germline V gene lookup returns CDR1 MGHRA and CDR2 YSYEKL. The CDR3 is 14 residues long. The CDR3 spells CASSPAGGLGEQYF. The CDR3 DNA is TGCGCCAGCAGCCCAGCAGGGGGCCTTGGGGAGCAGTACTTC.